One and the same sample provided the 17 T cell receptor beta chains below, sequenced in a study of technical replicates of blood from several donors. The method was immunoSEQ multiplex PCR; TCRdb's version includes in-frame clones alone and lacks a portion of them. This sample yields more than 65,000 clones, of which about nine tenths are seen a single time; about 0.4% belongs to the top ten. Material: T cells isolated from PBMCs. These receptors were obtained from a human donor in good health.

The rearrangement joins TRBV29-1 to TRBJ2-7; TRBD2 agrees at 10 bases. This CDR3 comprises 17 residues. Germline V lookup: CDR1 SQVTM, CDR2 ANQGSEA. V shed 3 bases, J shed 3 bases, and the junction held 14 bases outside the gene matches. Here the CDR3 DNA reads TGCAGCGTTGAGAAAAAGGGGGCGGCTAGCGGGAGCTACGAGCAGTACTTC. Protein: CSVEKKGAASGSYEQYF.

The chain has TRBV27 and TRBJ1-5, with D tentatively TRBD1 (5 bases). Germline V gives CDR1 MNHEY, CDR2 SMNVEV (reference sequence). The CDR3 is made up of 15 amino acids. V was trimmed by 4 bases and J by 7 bases, leaving 17 bases between them. CDR3 sequence: CASSSSLHRRQPQHF. CDR3 in DNA: TGTGCCAGCAGTTCCTCTCTTCACAGGAGACAGCCCCAGCATTTT.

The chain is built from TRBV13 and TRBJ2-7; D may be TRBD2 (6 bases). The CDR3 covers 15 residues. The V end lost 0 bases, the J end lost 5 bases, and 14 bases lay between the germline ends. CDR1 and CDR2 (germline): PRHDT, FYEKMQ (reference sequence). The CDR3 sequence is CASSLGREVHHEQYF. DNA of the CDR3: TGTGCCAGCAGCTTAGGCAGGGAGGTCCACCACGAGCAGTACTTC.

This sequence joins TRBV13 and TRBJ2-7, with 11 bases identical to TRBD2. The V gene's germline CDR1 is PRHDT and CDR2 FYEKMQ (reference sequence). J gave up 4 bases and V 5 bases, and 16 bases lay outside the gene matches. The CDR3 length is 18 residues. CDR3 nucleotides: TGTGCCAGCAGCCCCGACAGGGGAGAACTAGCGGGAGCGTACGAGCAGTACTTC. This encodes CASSPDRGELAGAYEQYF.

The chain combines TRBV2 with TRBJ2-3; 10 positions match TRBD2. The length of the CDR3 is 13 residues. CDR1 and CDR2 (germline): SNHLY, FYNNEI. The J segment lost 6 bases and the V segment lost 8 bases, leaving 5 bases of the junction unmatched. The CDR3 nucleotides are TGTGCCAGCGGAGCGGGAGGGCGCGATACGCAGTATTTT. The encoded protein is CASGAGGRDTQYF.

This clone was seen only a few times. CDR3 protein: CASRGTRPAGLATGELFF. The CDR3 DNA sequence: TGTGCCAGCAGGGGGACTAGGCCGGCCGGACTGGCCACCGGGGAGCTGTTTTTT. The V and J genes are TRBV4-2 and TRBJ2-2; 8 nucleotides align to TRBD2. Unmatched junction bases numbered 16, after V lost 6 bases and J lost 4 bases. This CDR3 contains 18 residues. Germline CDR1 and CDR2: LGHNA and YNFKEQ.

The V gene is TRBV7-9, the J gene TRBJ1-1, with a tentative D call TRBD1 (5 bases). This CDR3 spans 16 amino acids. Per the germline V gene, CDR1 is SEHNR and CDR2 is FQNEAQ (reference sequence). Trimming took 1 base from V and 0 from J, leaving 12 bases between them. DNA for the CDR3: TGTGCCAGCAGCTTAGTTGGGGCAGGGTTGAACACTGAAGCTTTCTTT. It encodes CASSLVGAGLNTEAFF.

The chain links TRBV29-1 to TRBJ2-3; D is unclear. Germline V gene sequence: CDR1 SQVTM, CDR2 ANQGSEA. This CDR3 contains 13 residues. V was trimmed by 4 bases and J by 1 base, leaving 9 bases between them. In nucleotides, the CDR3 is TGCAGCGTTGGAAGAGAGGGCACAGATACGCAGTATTTT. Protein sequence: CSVGREGTDTQYF.

The V gene is TRBV11-2, the J gene TRBJ2-2; 9 bases align to TRBD2. V shed 5 bases and J 8 bases; nucleotides not matched to a gene: 6. The CDR3 runs to 14 residues. The germline V gene has CDR1 SGHAT and CDR2 FQNNGV. CDR3 residues: CASSVLLAGGELFF. The CDR3 DNA is TGTGCCAGCAGCGTGCTGCTAGCGGGGGGGGAGCTGTTTTTT.

The rearrangement links TRBV7-9 to TRBJ1-1; D is unclear. Germline CDR1 and CDR2: SEHNR and FQNEAQ (reference sequence). V was shortened by 2 bases and J by 4 bases, with 5 bases between the two germline ends. The CDR3 extends over 12 amino acids. The DNA of the CDR3 is TGTGCCAGCAGCTTATTCGGCACTGAAGCTTTCTTT. Amino acids: CASSLFGTEAFF. Combining the CDR3 with reference TRBV7-9 and TRBJ1-1 gives the whole variable domain DTGVSQNPRHKITKRGQNVTFRCDPISEHNRLYWYRQTLGQGPEFLTYFQNEAQLEKSRLLSDRFSAERPKGSFSTLEIQRTEQGDSAMYLCASSLFGTEAFFGQGTRLTVV.

The chain couples TRBV6-5 to TRBJ2-1; D is ambiguous. CDR3 length: 12 residues. In germline, CDR1 is MNHEY, CDR2 SVGAGI. With 6 bases removed from V and 14 bases from J, the gap between germline ends came to 17 bases. CDR3 nucleotide sequence: TGTGCCAGCAGCCGAAGCAAACACAGAGAGTTCTTC. It encodes CASSRSKHREFF.

CDR3 sequence reads: CASSLNRGGAFF. DNA for the CDR3: TGTGCCAGCAGCTTAAACAGGGGGGGAGCTTTCTTT. The chain is built from TRBV11-3 and TRBJ1-1, with 8 nucleotides matching TRBD1. The CDR3 extends over 12 amino acids. CDR1 SGHNT and CDR2 YENEEA come from the germline V gene. V shed 2 bases and J 10 bases; nucleotides not matched to a gene: 3.

A single count supports this clone. This chain uses TRBV7-9 with TRBJ2-1; 8 bases are a match to TRBD1. CDR3 size: 16 residues. The V gene end was trimmed by 4 bases and the J gene end by 6 bases; junction bases not matched to a gene: 11. CDR1 SEHNR and CDR2 FQNEAQ come from the germline V gene (reference sequence). CDR3: CASSSPRQGNINEQFF. The CDR3 bases are TGTGCCAGCAGCTCCCCTCGACAGGGGAACATCAATGAGCAGTTCTTC.

This clone was counted a single time. The chain uses TRBV5-8 and TRBJ2-5; 12 bases are shared with TRBD1. The CDR3 is 17 amino acids. V was pared by 1 base and J by 5 bases, with 9 bases of the junction left unmatched. The germline CDR1 and CDR2 sequences are SGHTS and YDEGEE. CDR3 DNA sequence: TGTGCCAGCAGCTTGACTTTAGGGACAGGGGGCAGCGAGACCCAGTACTTC. It is translated as CASSLTLGTGGSETQYF.

This rearrangement joins TRBV28 to TRBJ1-5; 8 nucleotides match TRBD1. This CDR3 spans 18 amino acids. Germline-derived CDR1 and CDR2 are MDHEN and SYDVKM. J gave up 0 bases and V 2 bases, and 9 bases lay outside the gene matches. The CDR3 coding sequence is TGTGCCAGCAGTTTAGGCAGGGGGCATACGTATAGCAATCAGCCCCAGCATTTT. This translates into CASSLGRGHTYSNQPQHF.

The rearrangement joins TRBV5-1 to TRBJ1-1, with no clear D. CDR3 length: 14 residues. V was shortened by 3 bases and J by 0 bases, with 9 bases between the two germline ends. Per the germline V gene, CDR1 is SGHRS and CDR2 is YFSETQ. CDR3 DNA sequence: TGCGCCAGCAGCTATGGAGTAATGAACACTGAAGCTTTCTTT. Its translation is CASSYGVMNTEAFF.

The CDR3 DNA sequence: TGTGCCTGGAGTTTAGGGGTGGATGTCAAAAAACTGTTTTTT. Residues: CAWSLGVDVKKLFF. The gene calls are TRBV30 and TRBJ1-4; D is possibly TRBD1 (5 bases). CDR3 length: 14 residues. V was pared by 2 bases and J by 9 bases, with 16 bases between. Germline CDR1 and CDR2: GTSNPN and SVGIG (reference sequence). Filled out from reference TRBV30 and TRBJ1-4, the complete variable domain reads SQTIHQWPATLVQPVGSPLSLECTVEGTSNPNLYWYRQAAGRGLQLLFYSVGIGQISSEVPQNLSASRPQDRQFILSSKKLLLSDSGFYLCAWSLGVDVKKLFFGSGTQLSVL.